Each of the 29 T cell receptor beta chains below was sequenced from the same sample in a study of T-cell reconstitution after alpha-beta-depleted transplantation in children. Unique molecular identifiers were incorporated when the TCRbeta library was constructed. One entry per CDR3 protein results from TCRdb running MiXCR on the PCR reads. The profile shows approximately 130,000 distinct CDR3 sequences, about 9.9% of them singletons. Material: PBMCs, mostly from graft donor cells, obtained 180 days after TCRalphabeta/CD19-depleted stem cell transplant. The receptor set was obtained from a girl under three years old who had a stem cell transplant for combined immunodeficiency, so the T cells may come from the graft donor.

This sequence joins TRBV5-1 and TRBJ2-2; TRBD1 or TRBD2 may be the D gene (5 bases each). CDR3 size: 14 residues. Trimming stripped 0 bases from V and 5 bases from J, with 8 bases between. The germline V gene has CDR1 SGHRS and CDR2 YFSETQ. CDR3 in DNA: TGCGCCAGCAGCTTGGCCAGGGAGACCGGGGAGCTGTTTTTT. Residues: CASSLARETGELFF.

CDR3 loop: CASSRIQGDYGYTF. DNA for the CDR3: TGTGCCAGCAGCCGAATACAGGGAGACTATGGCTACACCTTC. The J gene is TRBJ1-2, the V gene TRBV14; TRBD1 is a possible D gene (6 bases). The germline V and J ends were trimmed by 4 bases and 3 bases, with 12 bases remaining between them. CDR1 SGHDN and CDR2 FVKESK come from the germline V gene. This CDR3 has 14 amino acids.

The chain has TRBV5-1 and TRBJ2-4; 8 bases line up with TRBD1. V shed 4 bases and J 8 bases; nucleotides not matched to a gene: 8. Germline CDR1 and CDR2: SGHRS and YFSETQ. The CDR3 consists of 14 residues. CDR3 in amino acids: CASSPQGAWDIQYF. CDR3 bases: TGCGCCAGCAGCCCCCAGGGGGCATGGGACATTCAGTACTTC.

V and J are TRBV12-3 or TRBV12-4 and TRBJ2-2, with 7 bases fitting TRBD1. The CDR3 sequence is 15 residues long. Unmatched junction bases numbered 2, after V lost 4 bases and J lost 0 bases. The CDR3 here is CASSWGTANTGELFF. The DNA of the CDR3 is TGTGCCAGCAGTTGGGGGACAGCGAACACCGGGGAGCTGTTTTTT.

This clonotype was picked up many times. V gene TRBV7-2 combines with J gene TRBJ1-6; D remains unclear. Trimming removed 1 base from V and 10 bases from J, with 2 bases in between. There are 11 residues in the CDR3. CDR1 and CDR2 from the germline V gene are SGHTA and FQGNSA. In DNA, the CDR3 is TGTGCCAGCAGCTTAGGGTCACCCCTCCACTTT. This translates into CASSLGSPLHF. Combining the CDR3 with reference TRBV7-2 and TRBJ1-6 gives the whole variable domain GAGVSQSPSNKVTEKGKDVELRCDPISGHTALYWYRQSLGQGLEFLIYFQGNSAPDKSGLPSDRFSAERTGGSVSTLTIQRTQQEDSAVYLCASSLGSPLHFGNGTRLTVT.

This chain joins TRBV9 and TRBJ1-4; possibly TRBD1 for D (6 bases). The germline CDR1 and CDR2 sequences are SGDLS and YYNGEE. V lost 4 bases, J lost 5 bases, and 15 bases lay in between. The CDR3 sequence is 15 residues long. The CDR3 DNA reads TGTGCCAGCAGCCCCAGGGGTGGAACGAATGAAAAACTGTTTTTT. This translates into CASSPRGGTNEKLFF.

The V gene is TRBV11-2, the J gene TRBJ2-1; 9 nucleotides align to TRBD2. The CDR3 has 12 residues. Germline-derived CDR1 and CDR2 are SGHAT and FQNNGV. V shed 5 bases and J 14 bases; nucleotides not matched to a gene: 7. The CDR3 loop is CASSLLAGVKFF. The CDR3 nucleotides read TGTGCCAGCAGCCTCTTAGCGGGGGTGAAGTTCTTC.

This clonotype was counted between two and nine times. This rearrangement joins TRBV20-1 to TRBJ2-1, with 8 positions matching TRBD2. V lost 5 bases, J lost 8 bases, and 8 bases stayed unmatched. In germline, CDR1 is DFQATT, CDR2 SNEGSKA (reference sequence). This CDR3 is built from 13 residues. CDR3 amino acids: CSAEREPPYEQFF. CDR3 nucleotides: TGCAGTGCTGAGCGGGAGCCCCCCTATGAGCAGTTCTTC.

The V call is TRBV27, the J call TRBJ2-2; D may be TRBD2 (5 bases). CDR1 and CDR2 from the germline V gene are MNHEY and SMNVEV (reference sequence). Trimming cost V 0 bases and J 6 bases, with 5 bases left between them. The CDR3 contains 13 residues. CDR3 nucleotides: TGTGCCAGCAGTTTATCCGGGGCCGGGGAGCTGTTTTTT. The encoded protein is CASSLSGAGELFF.

This clonotype was counted only a few times. This chain uses TRBV4-3 with TRBJ2-5; D uncertain. Trimming took 1 base from V and 1 from J, leaving 13 bases between them. The length of the CDR3 is 16 residues. CDR1 and CDR2 (germline): LGHNA, YSLEER. The CDR3 reads CASSQGKGKGQETQYF. The CDR3 DNA reads as TGCGCCAGCAGCCAAGGGAAAGGCAAGGGCCAAGAGACCCAGTACTTC.

The table lists this clonotype with a few counts. CDR3 nucleotides: TGTGCCAGCAGCTCGGGACAGAAGGCTTACGAGCAGTACTTC. Residues: CASSSGQKAYEQYF. The chain is built from TRBV7-9 and TRBJ2-7; 7 bases are a match to TRBD1. Germline CDR1 reads SEHNR; CDR2 reads FQNEAQ (reference sequence). The CDR3 has 14 residues. V dropped 4 bases and J dropped 4; count of bases not matched to a gene: 7.

This clonotype occurred a few times. The chain carries TRBV7-2 and TRBJ2-1, with D tentatively TRBD1 (6 bases). Deletions cut 1 base from V and 5 bases from J, with 12 bases between. Germline-derived CDR1 and CDR2 are SGHTA and FQGNSA. The CDR3 contains 15 residues. Here the CDR3 reads CASSLVGTINNEQFF. Here the CDR3 DNA reads TGTGCCAGCAGCTTAGTAGGGACAATTAACAATGAGCAGTTCTTC.

The V gene is TRBV5-1, the J gene TRBJ2-3; 7 bases agree with TRBD1. This CDR3 is built from 15 residues. Germline CDR1 and CDR2: SGHRS and YFSETQ. V trimming: 1 base; J trimming: 5 bases; junction bases outside the gene matches: 7. The CDR3 sequence: CASSLRQGRGDTQYF. In nucleotides, the CDR3 is TGCGCCAGCAGCTTGAGACAGGGCCGAGGAGATACGCAGTATTTT.

This clonotype has more than one count but fewer than ten. The V gene is TRBV5-6, the J gene TRBJ2-5, with a tentative D call TRBD1 (5 bases). This CDR3 comprises 14 residues. The germline V gene encodes CDR1 SGHDT and CDR2 YYEEEE. V lost 1 base and J 5 bases, leaving 12 bases between the germline ends. CDR3 in DNA: TGTGCCAGCAGCTTGAGGGGTATAAGGGAGACCCAGTACTTC. It codes for CASSLRGIRETQYF.

This sequence joins TRBV28 and TRBJ1-2; the D is unclear. V lost 0 bases and J lost 0, with 8 bases in between. The CDR3 consists of 15 residues. CDR1 and CDR2 from the germline V gene are MDHEN and SYDVKM. The CDR3 region is CASSLWEGTNYGYTF. As DNA, the CDR3 is TGTGCCAGCAGTTTATGGGAGGGTACTAACTATGGCTACACCTTC.

This chain links TRBV7-2 with TRBJ2-7, with D hard to call. Germline CDR1 is SGHTA and CDR2 is FQGNSA. The CDR3 extends over 13 amino acids. V lost 5 bases and J lost 3, with 11 bases in between. The CDR3 sequence: CASSRIWGYEQYF. CDR3 bases: TGTGCCAGCAGCCGGATATGGGGCTACGAGCAGTACTTC.

The genes are TRBV9 and TRBJ2-1; 7 bases align to TRBD2. CDR1 SGDLS and CDR2 YYNGEE come from the germline V gene. J was trimmed by 3 bases and V by 0 bases; bases with no gene match: 6. This CDR3 has 16 residues. CDR3 amino acids: CASSVGDYSLYNEQFF. The CDR3 coding sequence is TGTGCCAGCAGCGTAGGGGACTACTCACTCTACAATGAGCAGTTCTTC.

This clonotype appeared a few times. The chain carries TRBV30 and TRBJ2-2; D is ambiguous. Germline V lookup: CDR1 GTSNPN, CDR2 SVGIG (reference sequence). The length of the CDR3 is 13 residues. Between the trimmed V and J ends, which lost 1 base and 5 bases, there was a span of 8 bases. CDR3 residues: CAWSGPGTGELFF. The DNA for the CDR3 is TGTGCCTGGAGTGGGCCAGGAACCGGGGAGCTGTTTTTT. Filled out from reference TRBV30 and TRBJ2-2, the complete variable domain reads SQTIHQWPATLVQPVGSPLSLECTVEGTSNPNLYWYRQAAGRGLQLLFYSVGIGQISSEVPQNLSASRPQDRQFILSSKKLLLSDSGFYLCAWSGPGTGELFFGEGSRLTVL.

This clonotype was counted only a few times. The chain uses TRBV12-3 or TRBV12-4 and TRBJ1-6; 7 nucleotides agree with TRBD1. The CDR3 has 14 amino acids. V dropped 2 bases and J dropped 9; count of bases not matched to a gene: 4. The CDR3 reads CASSLLGQPSPLHF. CDR3 nucleotide sequence: TGTGCCAGCAGTTTATTGGGACAGCCTTCACCCCTCCACTTT.

The rearrangement joins TRBV4-3 to TRBJ2-7, with a weak D call TRBD2 (5 bases). With 0 bases removed from V and 2 bases from J, the gap between germline ends came to 11 bases. The CDR3 spans 15 residues. The V gene's germline CDR1 is LGHNA and CDR2 YSLEER. The CDR3 reads CASSQDLEVPYEQYF. The CDR3 region has the DNA TGCGCCAGCAGCCAAGATCTGGAGGTCCCCTACGAGCAGTACTTC.

The CDR3 DNA reads TGTGCCAGCAGCTGGGGACAGGGGGATTACTATGGCTACACCTTC. Amino acids: CASSWGQGDYYGYTF. The V and J genes are TRBV7-2 and TRBJ1-2; 11 bases fit TRBD1. V trimming: 4 bases; J trimming: 3 bases; junction bases outside the gene matches: 4. The CDR3 runs 15 residues. Germline V gives CDR1 SGHTA, CDR2 FQGNSA.

In its sample, this clonotype was seen a few times. The gene calls are TRBV6-2 or TRBV6-3 and TRBJ2-2, with a weak D call TRBD1 (5 bases). Trimming pared 6 bases from V and 3 bases from J, leaving 11 bases between. Germline CDR1 reads MNHEY; CDR2 reads SVGEGT. This CDR3 region has 14 residues. CDR3 protein: CASREDSYTGELFF. The CDR3 region has the DNA TGTGCCAGCAGGGAAGACAGTTACACCGGGGAGCTGTTTTTT.

The V call is TRBV12-3 or TRBV12-4, the J call TRBJ1-2; no firm D call. Trimming removed 5 bases at V and 5 bases at J, with 3 bases between. The CDR3 contains 10 residues. The CDR3: CASSGYGYTF. For the CDR3, the DNA is TGTGCCAGCAGTGGATATGGCTACACCTTC.

Ten or more counts support this clonotype. The J gene is TRBJ1-1, the V gene TRBV29-1; D unclear. The V end lost 3 bases, the J end lost 8 bases, and 13 bases lay between the germline ends. CDR1 SQVTM and CDR2 ANQGSEA come from the germline V gene. The CDR3 is made up of 12 amino acids. CDR3 amino acids: CSVDSRRREAFF. DNA of the CDR3: TGCAGCGTTGATTCCCGTCGTCGAGAAGCTTTCTTT. Together with reference TRBV29-1 and TRBJ1-1, the CDR3 gives the full variable domain: SAVISQKPSRDICQRGTSLTIQCQVDSQVTMMFWYRQQPGQSLTLIATANQGSEATYESGFVIDKFPISRPNLTFSTLTVSNMSPEDSSIYLCSVDSRRREAFFGQGTRLTVV.

The V gene is TRBV11-2, the J gene TRBJ2-1; D is possibly TRBD1 (5 bases). Trimming took 0 bases from V and 4 from J, leaving 16 bases between them. CDR1 is SGHAT and CDR2 is FQNNGV in the germline V gene. This CDR3 has 17 amino acids. CDR3 coding DNA: TGTGCCAGCAGCTTAGAACGCGATAGGGGTTATTACAATGAGCAGTTCTTC. This sequence encodes CASSLERDRGYYNEQFF. The full variable domain, completed using reference TRBV11-2 and TRBJ2-1, is EAGVAQSPRYKIIEKRQSVAFWCNPISGHATLYWYQQILGQGPKLLIQFQNNGVVDDSQLPKDRFSAERLKGVDSTLKIQPAKLEDSAVYLCASSLERDRGYYNEQFFGPGTRLTVL.

This chain joins TRBV9 and TRBJ2-3, with 11 bases lining up with TRBD2. Per germline, CDR1 SGDLS and CDR2 YYNGEE. The J segment lost 3 bases and the V segment lost 3 bases, leaving 0 bases of the junction unmatched. The CDR3 sequence is 14 residues long. CDR3 sequence reads: CASSGTSGTDTQYF. The CDR3 coding sequence is TGTGCCAGCAGCGGGACTAGCGGGACAGATACGCAGTATTTT.

The table lists this clonotype with a few counts. The V and J genes are TRBV12-3 or TRBV12-4 and TRBJ1-6; D remains ambiguous. Trimming cost V 3 bases and J 7 bases, with 16 bases left between them. The CDR3 length is 16 residues. The CDR3 is CASSFVFGQMNSPLHF. Here the CDR3 DNA reads TGTGCCAGCAGTTTTGTGTTCGGGCAGATGAATTCACCCCTCCACTTT.

The chain employs TRBV5-1 and TRBJ2-1; D is unresolved. The CDR3 has 12 amino acids. Germline V CDR1 and CDR2: SGHRS, YFSETQ. V dropped 3 bases and J dropped 7 bases, with 8 bases sitting between them. The CDR3 sequence: CASSSDRNEQFF. In DNA, the CDR3 is TGCGCCAGCAGCTCCGACCGGAATGAGCAGTTCTTC.

This clonotype was detected ten times or more. V gene TRBV6-1 combines with J gene TRBJ2-5; D is perhaps TRBD2 (7 bases). Germline loops: CDR1 MNHNS, CDR2 SASEGT. Trimming cost V 7 bases and J 4 bases, with 16 bases left between them. The CDR3 totals 14 residues. CDR3 coding DNA: TGTGCCAGCAACGAGGGGGGGCAGGGAGAGACCCAGTACTTC. It encodes CASNEGGQGETQYF.